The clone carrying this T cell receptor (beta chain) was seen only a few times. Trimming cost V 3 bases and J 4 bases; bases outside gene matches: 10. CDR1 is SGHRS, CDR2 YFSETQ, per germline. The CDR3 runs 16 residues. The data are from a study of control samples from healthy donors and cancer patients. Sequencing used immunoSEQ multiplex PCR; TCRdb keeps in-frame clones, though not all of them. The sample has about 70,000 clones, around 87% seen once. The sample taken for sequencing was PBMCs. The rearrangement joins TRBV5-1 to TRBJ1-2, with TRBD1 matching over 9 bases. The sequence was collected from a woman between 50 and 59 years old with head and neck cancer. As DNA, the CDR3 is TGCGCCAGCAGCTCGGGGGGACAGGGAATCGTCTATGGCTACACCTTC. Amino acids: CASSSGGQGIVYGYTF.